The next 27 T cell receptor beta chains were all read from a single sample in a study of T cell responses to AZD1222 COVID-19 vaccine. TCRdb keeps only in-frame clones here, not all; method: immunoSEQ multiplex PCR. The sample lists around 140,000 clones, around nine tenths seen once, with 1.7% in the top ten. The starting material was peripheral blood, obtained on day 0 of AZD1222 vaccination. The source is an adult in good health.

Only one count was recorded for this clone. The rearrangement links TRBV9 to TRBJ2-1; weak D call: TRBD1 (6 bases). V was trimmed by 3 bases and J by 6 bases, leaving 16 bases between them. This CDR3 spans 15 amino acids. Germline CDR1 and CDR2: SGDLS and YYNGEE. The CDR3 DNA reads TGTGCCAGCAGCGAGGGGGTCGACCCTCCCAATGAGCAGTTCTTC. It yields the protein CASSEGVDPPNEQFF. The variable domain in full, completed from reference TRBV9 and TRBJ2-1, reads DSGVTQTPKHLITATGQRVTLRCSPRSGDLSVYWYQQSLDQGLQFLIQYYNGEERAKGNILERFSAQQFPDLHSELNLSSLELGDSALYFCASSEGVDPPNEQFFGPGTRLTVL.

V gene TRBV11-2 combines with J gene TRBJ1-2, with D tentatively TRBD1 (5 bases). Germline CDR1 is SGHAT and CDR2 is FQNNGV. This CDR3 is built from 16 residues. Trimming stripped 4 bases from V and 4 bases from J, with 19 bases between. CDR3: CASSSLRAGLGYGYTF. CDR3 DNA: TGTGCCAGCAGCTCCCTCAGGGCTGGATTGGGCTATGGCTACACCTTC.

The rearrangement uses TRBV7-7 and TRBJ1-5; D gene uncertain. This CDR3 comprises 17 residues. The germline V gene has CDR1 SSHAT and CDR2 FNYEAQ (reference sequence). The V and J ends lost 4 bases and 0 bases respectively, with 16 bases between them. The CDR3 sequence is CASSSPGSRYSNQPQHF. For the CDR3, the DNA is TGTGCCAGCAGCTCCCCCGGCAGCCGATATAGCAATCAGCCCCAGCATTTT.

J is TRBJ1-4 and V is TRBV5-1, with D possibly matching TRBD1 (5 bases). Trimming left V 0 bases short and J 5 bases short, with 11 bases between. The germline V gene has CDR1 SGHRS and CDR2 YFSETQ. This CDR3 contains 15 residues. CDR3 nucleotides: TGCGCCAGCAGCTTGGTAGGGACGGAGAATGAAAAACTGTTTTTT. Protein sequence: CASSLVGTENEKLFF.

This sequence joins TRBV12-3 or TRBV12-4 and TRBJ1-1; 7 nucleotides line up with TRBD1. The ends lost 7 bases at V and 0 bases at J; junction bases unmatched: 2. The CDR3 spans 13 residues. The CDR3 DNA follows: TGTGCCAGCACGGGACAGATGAACACTGAAGCTTTCTTT. Its translation: CASTGQMNTEAFF.

Concerning this clone: At one end the junction does not follow the germline gene, possibly because of a read error. This chain joins TRBV20-1 and TRBJ1-1; D call uncertain. The CDR3 contains 9 residues. CDR1 and CDR2 (germline): DFQATT, SNEGSKA (reference sequence). The CDR3 reads CSARQVRIF. CDR3 nucleotide sequence: TGCAGTGCTAGACAGGTGAGGATCTTT.

The chain links TRBV5-1 to TRBJ1-1; 10 positions match TRBD1. There are 17 residues in the CDR3. The germline CDR1 and CDR2 sequences are SGHRS and YFSETQ. V gave up 3 bases and J gave up 0 bases; unmatched junction bases: 8. CDR3 sequence reads: CASSSTPGQGLNTEAFF. The CDR3 DNA sequence: TGCGCCAGCAGCTCGACACCGGGACAGGGGTTGAACACTGAAGCTTTCTTT. The full variable domain, completed using reference TRBV5-1 and TRBJ1-1, is KAGVTQTPRYLIKTRGQQVTLSCSPISGHRSVSWYQQTPGQGLQFLFEYFSETQRNKGNFPGRFSGRQFSNSRSEMNVSTLELGDSALYLCASSSTPGQGLNTEAFFGQGTRLTVV.

This rearrangement joins TRBV29-1 to TRBJ2-1; 9 nucleotides match TRBD1. J was trimmed by 8 bases and V by 7 bases; bases with no gene match: 6. The CDR3 runs to 12 residues. CDR1 and CDR2 (germline): SQVTM, ANQGSEA. The CDR3 DNA sequence: TGCAGCGCCGGGGACAGGGACGATGAGCAGTTCTTC. Amino acid sequence: CSAGDRDDEQFF.

The rearrangement links TRBV5-4 to TRBJ2-7, with 8 positions matching TRBD2. Losses at the gene ends were 5 bases for V and 3 bases for J; bases not matched to a gene: 10. Per the germline V gene, CDR1 is SGHNT and CDR2 is YYREEE (reference sequence). The CDR3 length is 15 residues. In DNA form, the CDR3 reads TGTGCCAGCAGTCCCCGGGGGGGGCGCATCTACGAGCAGTACTTC. This gives the protein CASSPRGGRIYEQYF.

The rearrangement joins TRBV29-1 to TRBJ2-1; 8 nucleotides agree with TRBD2. There are 15 residues in the CDR3. The V gene's germline CDR1 is SQVTM and CDR2 ANQGSEA. The trim removed 4 bases at V and 3 bases at J, leaving 8 bases unmatched. The CDR3 region is CSVAGGSGIYNEQFF. For the CDR3, the DNA is TGCAGCGTTGCCGGCGGTAGCGGGATCTACAATGAGCAGTTCTTC.

The chain carries TRBV7-9 and TRBJ1-2, with 10 bases identical to TRBD1. Trimming took 11 bases from V and 7 from J; bases not matched to a gene: 10. CDR1 and CDR2 (germline): SEHNR, FQNEAQ (reference sequence). The CDR3 is 13 amino acids. The CDR3 sequence: CAGGETGGSGYTF. The CDR3 DNA reads TGTGCCGGAGGAGAGACAGGGGGCAGTGGCTACACCTTC. The whole variable domain, filled in from reference TRBV7-9 and TRBJ1-2, reads DTGVSQNPRHKITKRGQNVTFRCDPISEHNRLYWYRQTLGQGPEFLTYFQNEAQLEKSRLLSDRFSAERPKGSFSTLEIQRTEQGDSAMYLCAGGETGGSGYTFGSGTRLTVV.

The V call is TRBV5-1, the J call TRBJ1-1, with 8 positions matching TRBD1. V dropped 4 bases and J dropped 6; count of bases not matched to a gene: 11. This CDR3 has 15 amino acids. CDR1 and CDR2 (germline): SGHRS, YFSETQ. CDR3 coding DNA: TGCGCCAGCAGCAATCGAGGACAGGGTCCCTCTGAAGCTTTCTTT. Protein: CASSNRGQGPSEAFF. The whole variable domain, filled in from reference TRBV5-1 and TRBJ1-1, reads KAGVTQTPRYLIKTRGQQVTLSCSPISGHRSVSWYQQTPGQGLQFLFEYFSETQRNKGNFPGRFSGRQFSNSRSEMNVSTLELGDSALYLCASSNRGQGPSEAFFGQGTRLTVV.

The V gene is TRBV6-4, the J gene TRBJ2-1, with 8 bases lining up with TRBD2. J was trimmed by 1 base and V by 6 bases; bases with no gene match: 5. Germline CDR1 MRHNA, CDR2 SNTAGT. This CDR3 is built from 15 residues. The CDR3 here is CASSDLAGSYNEQFF. In DNA, the CDR3 is TGTGCCAGCAGCGATTTAGCGGGATCCTACAATGAGCAGTTCTTC.

The CDR3 DNA follows: TGTGCCACCAGTGATTCAGGGGATCAGCCCCAGCATTTT. Its protein product is CATSDSGDQPQHF. V is TRBV24-1 and J is TRBJ1-5; tentative D call: TRBD1 (6 bases). Trimming took off 2 bases at V and 5 bases at J, with 6 bases between the two ends. CDR1 and CDR2 (germline): KGHDR, SFDVKD. There are 13 residues in the CDR3.

This chain connects TRBV28 to TRBJ1-5; D perhaps matches TRBD1 (6 bases). The CDR3 is 15 residues long. Trimming cost V 5 bases and J 5 bases, with 16 bases left between them. Looked up from germline, CDR1 is MDHEN and CDR2 is SYDVKM. CDR3 sequence reads: CASSPVNPGDQPQHF. The CDR3, as DNA: TGTGCCAGCAGTCCTGTTAATCCAGGGGATCAGCCCCAGCATTTT.

The chain recombines TRBV28 with TRBJ2-7, with D hard to call. Germline CDR1 MDHEN, CDR2 SYDVKM. This CDR3 region has 15 residues. V was pared by 6 bases and J by 0 bases, with 15 bases between. CDR3 DNA sequence: TGTGCCAGCAGCTCGTCCTTCGGAGCCTCCTACGAGCAGTACTTC. Translated, it gives CASSSSFGASYEQYF.

The chain combines TRBV27 with TRBJ1-1; D is uncertain. The CDR3 runs 15 residues. Looked up from germline, CDR1 is MNHEY and CDR2 is SMNVEV (reference sequence). Trimming removed 4 bases at V and 2 bases at J, with 14 bases between. Here the CDR3 DNA reads TGTGCCAGCAGTTCCCCCCCAATCGGAAACACTGAAGCTTTCTTT. Protein: CASSSPPIGNTEAFF.

This chain connects TRBV14 to TRBJ1-3, with D possibly being TRBD1 (6 bases). This CDR3 region has 16 residues. V was clipped by 4 bases and J by 0 bases, with 13 bases between them. The germline gives CDR1 SGHDN, CDR2 FVKESK. The CDR3 sequence is CASSLMRTDSGNTIYF. The CDR3 DNA reads as TGTGCCAGCAGCCTAATGAGGACAGACTCTGGAAACACCATATATTTT.

CDR3 nucleotides: TGTGCCAGCAGCCAAGGGACTACCGGGTTCGGTGCGGTACGGAACTCCTACAATGAGCAGTTCTTC. Translated: CASSQGTTGFGAVRNSYNEQFF. The J gene is TRBJ2-1, the V gene TRBV4-2, with a weak D call TRBD2 (6 bases). Per germline, CDR1 LGHNA and CDR2 YNFKEQ. This CDR3 is built from 22 residues. V dropped 1 base and J dropped 0 bases, with 28 bases sitting between them.

The V gene is TRBV20-1, the J gene TRBJ1-2; 7 nucleotides agree with TRBD1. The V gene end was trimmed by 3 bases and the J gene end by 0 bases; junction bases not matched to a gene: 7. Germline V gene lookup returns CDR1 DFQATT and CDR2 SNEGSKA (reference sequence). CDR3 size: 15 residues. The CDR3 reads CSASPTGTTNYGYTF. CDR3 DNA: TGCAGTGCTAGTCCGACAGGGACTACTAACTATGGCTACACCTTC.

J is TRBJ2-7 and V is TRBV27; 12 bases fit TRBD2. The germline V gene has CDR1 MNHEY and CDR2 SMNVEV (reference sequence). The V gene end was trimmed by 4 bases and the J gene end by 7 bases; junction bases not matched to a gene: 11. This CDR3 has 16 residues. The DNA for the CDR3 is TGTGCCAGCAGTTCTAATATACTAGCGGGAGGTCGGGAGCAGTACTTC. Translated, it gives CASSSNILAGGREQYF.

This chain joins TRBV5-5 and TRBJ2-6; D unresolved. Trimming cost V 3 bases and J 4 bases, with 14 bases left between them. Germline lookup yields CDR1 SGHKS and CDR2 YYEKEE (reference sequence). The CDR3 consists of 16 residues. The CDR3 reads CASSSTASRGANVLTF. The DNA of the CDR3 is TGTGCCAGCAGCTCCACAGCCTCGAGGGGGGCCAACGTCCTGACTTTC.

In nucleotides, the CDR3 is TGTGCCAGCAGCCCAGCGGGAGGCCGCTCCTACGAGCAGTACTTC. Translating it yields CASSPAGGRSYEQYF. V gene TRBV9 combines with J gene TRBJ2-7; 9 bases match TRBD2. CDR1 and CDR2 from the germline V gene are SGDLS and YYNGEE. The CDR3 totals 15 residues. V shed 4 bases, J shed 0 bases, and the junction held 5 bases outside the gene matches. Supplemented by reference TRBV9 and TRBJ2-7, the full variable domain reads DSGVTQTPKHLITATGQRVTLRCSPRSGDLSVYWYQQSLDQGLQFLIQYYNGEERAKGNILERFSAQQFPDLHSELNLSSLELGDSALYFCASSPAGGRSYEQYFGPGTRLTVT.

The chain combines TRBV4-2 with TRBJ1-1; 8 positions agree with TRBD1. Trimming at V came to 4 bases and at J to 5 bases, leaving 6 bases not matched to a gene. Germline-derived CDR1 and CDR2 are LGHNA and YNFKEQ. The CDR3 totals 14 residues. CDR3 amino acids: CASSLDRDETEAFF. The CDR3 DNA reads as TGTGCCAGCAGCCTGGACAGGGATGAGACTGAAGCTTTCTTT.

This clone has a single count. This chain uses TRBV5-1 with TRBJ2-1; tentative D call: TRBD2 (5 bases). V was clipped by 7 bases and J by 0 bases, with 14 bases between them. CDR1 and CDR2 (germline): SGHRS, YFSETQ. The CDR3 runs to 15 residues. CDR3: CASFLSDSSYNEQFF. CDR3 DNA: TGCGCCAGCTTCCTTAGCGATAGCTCCTACAATGAGCAGTTCTTC. Together with reference TRBV5-1 and TRBJ2-1, the CDR3 gives the full variable domain: KAGVTQTPRYLIKTRGQQVTLSCSPISGHRSVSWYQQTPGQGLQFLFEYFSETQRNKGNFPGRFSGRQFSNSRSEMNVSTLELGDSALYLCASFLSDSSYNEQFFGPGTRLTVL.

This chain links TRBV5-4 with TRBJ2-2; D unresolved. From germline, CDR1 is SGHNT and CDR2 YYREEE (reference sequence). The CDR3 loop spans 14 amino acids. The V end was cut by 2 bases, the J end by 4 bases, with 9 bases between. The DNA for the CDR3 is TGTGCCAGCAGCTTTCCCAGTGGCACCGGGGAGCTGTTTTTT. As protein: CASSFPSGTGELFF.

The chain uses TRBV12-5 and TRBJ1-1; D unresolved. Deletions cut 0 bases from V and 0 bases from J, with 8 bases between. In germline, CDR1 is LGHNT, CDR2 FRNRAP. This CDR3 region has 15 residues. The CDR3 nucleotides are TGTGCTAGTGGTTTGGTCAGGACCATGAACACTGAAGCTTTCTTT. This sequence encodes CASGLVRTMNTEAFF. Full variable domain (remainder filled in from reference TRBV12-5 and TRBJ1-1): DARVTQTPRHKVTEMGQEVTMRCQPILGHNTVFWYRQTMMQGLELLAYFRNRAPLDDSGMPKDRFSAEMPDATLATLKIQPSEPRDSAVYFCASGLVRTMNTEAFFGQGTRLTVV.